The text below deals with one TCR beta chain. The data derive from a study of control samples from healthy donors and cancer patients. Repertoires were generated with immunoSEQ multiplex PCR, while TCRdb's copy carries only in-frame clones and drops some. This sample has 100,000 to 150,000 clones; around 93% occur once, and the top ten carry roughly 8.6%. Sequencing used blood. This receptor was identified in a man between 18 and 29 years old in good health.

The CDR3 loop is CASSHRGNQPQHF. CDR3 in DNA: TGTGCCAGCAGCCATCGAGGCAATCAGCCCCAGCATTTT. The chain is built from TRBV3-1 (or the pseudogene TRBV3-2) and TRBJ1-5; unclear D gene. Germline V gene sequence: CDR1 LGHDT, CDR2 YNNKEL (reference sequence). This CDR3 is built from 13 residues. Trimming shortened V by 3 bases and J by 2 bases, and 5 bases separated the two germline ends.